These 12 T cell receptor beta chains originate from one sample sequenced in a study of beta chain features in type 1 diabetes. Sequenced material consisted of expressed TCRB transcripts (all of the isolated RNA was reverse transcribed). TCRdb keeps only in-frame clones here, not all; method: immunoSEQ multiplex PCR. This sample has about half a million clones, with around 28% found just once. The source material was naive CD4+ T cells from blood. These receptor sequences come from a man aged 18 to 29 in good health.

The rearrangement joins TRBV9 to TRBJ2-1; 9 bases line up with TRBD1. Trimming removed 0 bases from V and 10 bases from J; junction bases left unmatched: 8. The CDR3 extends over 15 amino acids. Germline CDR1 is SGDLS and CDR2 is YYNGEE. The CDR3 is CASSVGPGQGGEQFF. As DNA, the CDR3 is TGTGCCAGCAGCGTAGGGCCGGGACAGGGAGGAGAGCAGTTCTTC.

The chain employs TRBV7-2 and TRBJ2-7, with D unresolved. The V end was cut by 5 bases, the J end by 2 bases, with 16 bases between. The germline gives CDR1 SGHTA, CDR2 FQGNSA. CDR3 length: 15 residues. The CDR3 DNA is TGTGCCAGCAGCCCGAATAGGGCCCTACCCTACGAGCAGTACTTC. As protein: CASSPNRALPYEQYF.

This sequence joins TRBV4-2 and TRBJ2-7, with TRBD2 identical over 8 bases. The CDR3 length is 14 residues. V shed 3 bases, J shed 6 bases, and the junction held 7 bases outside the gene matches. Germline CDR1 is LGHNA and CDR2 is YNFKEQ. The CDR3 DNA sequence: TGTGCCAGCAGCCAGGGACTAGGGCGGACCGAGCAGTACTTC. Protein: CASSQGLGRTEQYF.

This sequence joins TRBV29-1 and TRBJ2-2; 10 bases are a match to TRBD2. V trimming: 3 bases; J trimming: 4 bases; junction bases outside the gene matches: 11. Looked up from germline, CDR1 is SQVTM and CDR2 is ANQGSEA. This CDR3 comprises 17 residues. CDR3 in amino acids: CSVEARAGGPATGELFF. The CDR3 nucleotides read TGCAGCGTTGAGGCTCGAGCGGGAGGGCCCGCCACCGGGGAGCTGTTTTTT.

This clone has only a few counts. The chain recombines TRBV15 with TRBJ2-5, with TRBD1 matching 8 bases. The J segment lost 3 bases and the V segment lost 4 bases, leaving 7 bases of the junction unmatched. Germline CDR1 LNHNV, CDR2 YYDKDF (reference sequence). The CDR3 is 15 residues long. This CDR3 is CATSIVDRAKETQYF. CDR3 DNA sequence: TGTGCCACCAGCATTGTGGACAGGGCGAAAGAGACCCAGTACTTC.

A note on this clone: This specimen includes other DNA sequences encoding the same CDR3. The chain has TRBV7-2 and TRBJ2-7, with TRBD2 matching over 10 bases. This CDR3 spans 15 amino acids. The J segment lost 2 bases and the V segment lost 5 bases, leaving 6 bases of the junction unmatched. CDR1 is SGHTA, CDR2 FQGNSA, per germline. This chain's CDR3 is CASSLVTSGAYEQYF. As DNA, the CDR3 is TGTGCCAGCAGCCTCGTTACTAGCGGGGCCTACGAGCAGTACTTC.

V and J are TRBV28 and TRBJ2-7; D tentatively fits TRBD1 or TRBD2 (5 bases each). The germline V and J ends were trimmed by 5 bases and 0 bases, with 14 bases remaining between them. This CDR3 has 15 amino acids. Germline V gene lookup returns CDR1 MDHEN and CDR2 SYDVKM. The CDR3 DNA reads as TGTGCCAGCAGTCGCGCCGGGACGGACTCCTACGAGCAGTACTTC. This encodes CASSRAGTDSYEQYF.

The genes are TRBV30 and TRBJ1-1, with TRBD1 matching over 7 bases. J gave up 10 bases and V 2 bases, and 10 bases lay outside the gene matches. The CDR3 is 13 residues long. From germline, CDR1 is GTSNPN and CDR2 SVGIG (reference sequence). The CDR3 nucleotides are TGTGCCTGGAGTTCTCAGACAGGGCTGGTAGCTTTCTTT. Its translation is CAWSSQTGLVAFF.

In this sample, this clone turned up once. This rearrangement joins TRBV4-3 to TRBJ2-1, with TRBD1 matching 7 bases. The V gene end was trimmed by 0 bases and the J gene end by 12 bases; junction bases not matched to a gene: 8. Germline-derived CDR1 and CDR2 are LGHNA and YSLEER. This CDR3 comprises 14 residues. The CDR3 spells CASSQDRGRDRQFF. The CDR3 DNA follows: TGCGCCAGCAGCCAAGATCGAGGCCGGGACAGGCAGTTCTTC.

CDR3 DNA: TGTGCCAGCAGCTTCTCCCACGTCCCTAGCGGGAGTGATGAGCAGTTCTTC. Its translation: CASSFSHVPSGSDEQFF. The genes are TRBV11-2 and TRBJ2-1; 10 bases match TRBD2. The CDR3 runs 17 residues. In germline, CDR1 is SGHAT, CDR2 FQNNGV. With 3 bases clipped from V and 8 bases from J, the junction kept 13 bases outside the gene matches.

This clone came up a few times. The J gene is TRBJ1-1, the V gene TRBV2, with 7 bases identical to TRBD1. With 5 bases clipped from V and 10 bases from J, the junction kept 10 bases outside the gene matches. CDR3 size: 13 residues. Germline CDR1 and CDR2: SNHLY and FYNNEI. CDR3 sequence reads: CASSKETGILAFF. The CDR3 DNA follows: TGTGCCAGCAGTAAAGAGACAGGGATCTTAGCTTTCTTT.

This chain joins TRBV20-1 and TRBJ1-1; TRBD1 might be the D (5 bases). Between the trimmed V and J ends, which lost 5 bases and 8 bases, there was a span of 9 bases. The CDR3 has 10 residues. The V gene's germline CDR1 is DFQATT and CDR2 SNEGSKA (reference sequence). The CDR3 DNA sequence: TGCAGTGCTCCCGACAGAGAAGCTTTCTTT. This sequence encodes CSAPDREAFF.